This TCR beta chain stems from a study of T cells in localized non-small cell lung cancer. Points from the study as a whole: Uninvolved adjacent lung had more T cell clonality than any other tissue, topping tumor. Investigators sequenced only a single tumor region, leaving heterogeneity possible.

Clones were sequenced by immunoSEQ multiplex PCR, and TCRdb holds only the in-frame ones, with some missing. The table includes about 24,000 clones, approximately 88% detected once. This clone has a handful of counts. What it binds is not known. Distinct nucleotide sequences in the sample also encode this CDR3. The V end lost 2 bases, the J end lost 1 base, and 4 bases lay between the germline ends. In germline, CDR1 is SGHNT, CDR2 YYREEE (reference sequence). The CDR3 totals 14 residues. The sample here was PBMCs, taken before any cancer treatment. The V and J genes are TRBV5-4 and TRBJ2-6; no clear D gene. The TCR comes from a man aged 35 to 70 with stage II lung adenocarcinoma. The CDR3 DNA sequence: TGTGCCAGCAGCTTCAGTTCTGGGGCCAACGTCCTGACTTTC. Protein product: CASSFSSGANVLTF.